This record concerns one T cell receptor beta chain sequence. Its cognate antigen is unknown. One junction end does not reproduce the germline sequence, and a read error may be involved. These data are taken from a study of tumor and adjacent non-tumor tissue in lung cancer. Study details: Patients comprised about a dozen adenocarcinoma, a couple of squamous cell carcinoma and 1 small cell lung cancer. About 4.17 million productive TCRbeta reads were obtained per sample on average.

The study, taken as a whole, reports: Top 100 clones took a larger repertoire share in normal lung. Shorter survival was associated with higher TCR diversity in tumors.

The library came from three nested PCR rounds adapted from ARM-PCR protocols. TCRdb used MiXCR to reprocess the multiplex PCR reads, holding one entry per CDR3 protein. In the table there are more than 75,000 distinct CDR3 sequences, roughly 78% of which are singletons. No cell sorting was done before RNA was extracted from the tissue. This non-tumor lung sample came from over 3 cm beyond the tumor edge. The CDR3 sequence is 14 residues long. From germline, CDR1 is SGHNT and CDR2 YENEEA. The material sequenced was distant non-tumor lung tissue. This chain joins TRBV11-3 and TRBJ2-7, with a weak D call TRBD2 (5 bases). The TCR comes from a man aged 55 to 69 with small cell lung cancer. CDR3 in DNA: TGTGCCATCAGCTTCGGGGAATACTTCTACGATCAGTACTTC. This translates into CAISFGEYFYDQYF.